This TCR beta chain was captured by sequencing in a study of Ad26.COV2.S vaccination and SARS-CoV-2 variants. Whole-study results and caveats: An underestimation of total T cell responses may have resulted from the TCR breadth and depth analyses. It was vaccine recipients, not placebo recipients, who had the higher spike-specific TCR breadth.

Concerning this clone itself: Its antigen is not identified.

The CDR3 runs to 16 residues. Germline assignment: CDR1 SEHNR and CDR2 FQNEAQ (reference sequence). V was pared by 5 bases and J by 4 bases, with 15 bases between. The treatment here: approximately 18 received Ad26.COV2.S at low or high dose, single or two shots; about 5 received placebo; per-sample allocation not given. The investigators took samples on day 63 after the first vaccine or placebo injection. TCRdb's table, derived via immunoSEQ multiplex PCR, lists solely in-frame clones and lacks some. The data contain about 390,000 clones, roughly nine tenths of them seen just once; the ten biggest clones take up about 3.6%.

The sequence derives from a person between 18 and 60 years old who received the Ad26.COV2.S COVID-19 vaccine or a placebo. The chain recombines TRBV7-9 with TRBJ1-6; tentatively, D is TRBD1 (5 bases). Source: peripheral blood, taken in a trial of Ad26.COV2.S vaccine versus placebo. The CDR3 sequence is CASSGPQGFYNSPLHF. The CDR3 bases are TGTGCCAGCAGCGGGCCCCAGGGATTTTATAATTCACCCCTCCACTTT.